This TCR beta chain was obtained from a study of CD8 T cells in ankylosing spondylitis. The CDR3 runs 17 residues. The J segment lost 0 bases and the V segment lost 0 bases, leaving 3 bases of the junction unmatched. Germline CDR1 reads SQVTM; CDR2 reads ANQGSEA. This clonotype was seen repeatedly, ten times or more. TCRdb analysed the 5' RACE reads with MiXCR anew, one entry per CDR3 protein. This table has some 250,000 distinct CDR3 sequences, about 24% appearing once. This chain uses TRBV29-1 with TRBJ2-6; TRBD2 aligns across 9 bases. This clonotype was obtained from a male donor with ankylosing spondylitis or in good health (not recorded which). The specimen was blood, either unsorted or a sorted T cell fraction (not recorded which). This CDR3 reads CSVEELAGHSGANVLTF. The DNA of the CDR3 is TGCAGCGTTGAAGAACTAGCGGGTCACTCTGGGGCCAACGTCCTGACTTTC.